This T cell receptor (beta chain) originates from a study of blood T cell repertoires in COVID-19. The CDR3 sequence is 20 residues long. Germline CDR1 is MDHEN and CDR2 is SYDVKM. V lost 5 bases, J lost 2 bases, and 19 bases stayed unmatched. Generated by immunoSEQ multiplex PCR, the TCRdb table keeps only in-frame clones and is missing some. The sample yields about 270,000 clones, around 90% seen once. Sequencing input: PBMCs or T cells enriched from blood (not recorded which). The sequence was obtained from a man aged 40-49 years who had been exposed to COVID-19. The gene calls are TRBV28 and TRBJ1-5; 9 nucleotides agree with TRBD1. The CDR3 protein is CASSKGTGSGVLVGNQPQHF. In nucleotides, the CDR3 is TGTGCCAGCAGTAAAGGGACAGGGAGCGGGGTTTTGGTAGGCAATCAGCCCCAGCATTTT.